This T cell receptor (beta chain) originates from a study of T cell changes during pregnancy in multiple sclerosis. The table came from immunoSEQ multiplex PCR; TCRdb's copy has only in-frame clones and leaves some out. The table shows 50,000 or so clones, with about 92% occurring only once. Trimming cost V 0 bases and J 2 bases; bases outside gene matches: 1. Per the germline V gene, CDR1 is SGDLS and CDR2 is YYNGEE. The CDR3 length is 16 residues. The chain links TRBV9 to TRBJ2-2; TRBD2 agrees at 10 bases. The clonotype originates from a female donor with multiple sclerosis, enrolled in a pregnancy study. The specimen comprised CD4+ T cells from peripheral blood mononuclear cells, sampled after pregnancy. CDR3 region: CASSVASGGNTGELFF. CDR3 coding DNA: TGTGCCAGCAGCGTAGCTAGCGGGGGAAACACCGGGGAGCTGTTTTTT.